Listed below are T cell receptor beta chains from one sample, sequenced in a study of human T cells and chemical hapten exposure. TCRdb reprocessed the RACE reads via MiXCR and lists one record per CDR3 protein. This sample carries more than 90,000 distinct CDR3 sequences, under 12% of them seen once, and the ten largest clones take 2% to 2.5%. The sample here was whole blood, taken in connection with sensitization to the hapten diphenylcyclopropenone (DPC). These receptors were obtained from a man aged 40-49 years with alopecia areata. Some clones in this sample may be carry-over from other donors' samples. The CDR3 runs from the conserved cysteine through the conserved F or W. A D gene is named only where the DNA matches it firmly. Clone size appears in some rows only: once, few, many, or a class for an expanded clone.

abundance	j_gene	v_gene	d_gene	CDR3aa	CDR3nt
few	TRBJ2-5	TRBV29-1	.	CSVQSRGPAETQYF	TGCAGCGTCCAGAGTCGGGGGCCGGCGGAGACCCAGTACTTC
few	TRBJ2-6	TRBV13	.	CASSQGGLPGANVLTF	TGTGCCAGCAGCCAGGGGGGATTACCTGGGGCCAACGTCCTGACTTTC
many	TRBJ2-3	TRBV10-3	.	CAISEAGTTSTDTQYF	TGTGCCATCAGTGAGGCAGGGACGACGAGCACAGATACGCAGTATTTT
many	TRBJ2-3	TRBV29-1	.	CSVLTTGAHTTQYF	TGCAGCGTCCTCACCACCGGGGCGCATACCACGCAGTATTTT
few	TRBJ2-7	TRBV29-1	.	CSVEDFGRESF	TGCAGCGTTGAAGATTTCGGCCGGGAGTCTTTC
few	TRBJ2-4	TRBV29-1	.	CSVVGEDPKNIQYF	TGCAGCGTTGTGGGGGAAGACCCCAAAAACATTCAGTACTTC
medium-sized	TRBJ2-1	TRBV7-3	.	CASSPSGDGPDNEQFF	TGTGCCAGCAGCCCAAGTGGGGACGGGCCTGACAATGAGCAGTTCTTC
.	TRBJ2-7	TRBV29-1	TRBD1	CSVEDQAGGFHF	TGCAGCGTTGAAGATCAGGCAGGGGGTTTCCACTTC
many	TRBJ2-7	TRBV18	TRBD2	CASSVTSGHSSYEQYF	TGTGCCAGCTCCGTGACTAGCGGGCACAGCTCCTACGAGCAGTACTTC
.	TRBJ2-5	TRBV4-3	TRBD2	CASSSGTMEVETQYF	TGCGCCAGCAGCTCTGGGACTATGGAGGTAGAGACCCAGTACTTC
.	TRBJ1-6	TRBV20-1	.	CSARVVGGGPLHF	TGCAGTGCTAGAGTGGTGGGGGGAGGGCCCCTCCACTTT
many	TRBJ1-1	TRBV29-1	.	CSVAGGDTEAFF	TGCAGCGTTGCGGGGGGTGACACTGAAGCTTTCTTT
few	TRBJ2-3	TRBV7-2	.	CASSLGLARTDTQYF	TGTGCCAGCAGCTTAGGGCTAGCGCGCACAGATACGCAGTATTTT
few	TRBJ1-1	TRBV12-3/TRBV12-4	.	CASSFGTPRTEAFF	TGTGCCAGCAGTTTCGGGACACCGAGGACTGAAGCTTTCTTT
.	TRBJ2-1	TRBV27	.	CASSLSMGAWVSYNEQFF	TGTGCCAGCAGTTTATCGATGGGGGCTTGGGTCTCCTACAATGAGCAGTTCTTC
.	TRBJ1-5	TRBV19	.	CASSIVINQPQHF	TGTGCCAGTAGTATAGTAATAAATCAGCCCCAGCATTTT
many	TRBJ2-3	TRBV7-3	TRBD2	CATALAGGPDTQYF	TGTGCCACCGCCTTAGCGGGAGGGCCAGATACGCAGTATTTT
few	TRBJ1-4	TRBV5-4	TRBD1	CASSSSGGGEKLFF	TGTGCCAGCAGCTCCTCAGGGGGTGGTGAAAAACTGTTTTTT
.	TRBJ2-1	TRBV20-1	.	CSAPEGPNNEQFF	TGCAGTGCTCCAGAGGGACCGAACAATGAGCAGTTCTTC
many	TRBJ1-5	TRBV2	.	CASSAGWKSNQPQHF	TGTGCCAGCAGTGCGGGGTGGAAGAGCAATCAGCCCCAGCATTTT
.	TRBJ1-5	TRBV4-2	.	CASSQAGSRVNQPQHF	TGTGCCAGCAGCCAAGCGGGGAGCAGGGTCAATCAGCCCCAGCATTTT
.	TRBJ2-3	TRBV14	.	CASSHHALRTDTQYF	TGTGCCAGCAGCCATCACGCTCTCCGCACAGATACGCAGTATTTT
.	TRBJ2-1	TRBV6-5	TRBD2	CASSYASGRRFF	TGTGCCAGCAGTTACGCTAGCGGGAGAAGGTTCTTC
.	TRBJ1-2	TRBV19	TRBD1	CASSILGRGSAGYTF	TGTGCCAGTAGTATCCTGGGCAGGGGGTCGGCTGGCTACACCTTC
.	TRBJ2-2	TRBV7-2	.	CASSLVWGFDTGELFF	TGTGCCAGCAGCTTAGTGTGGGGGTTCGACACCGGGGAGCTGTTTTTT
few	TRBJ2-5	TRBV29-1	.	CSVDEGIETQYF	TGCAGCGTTGATGAGGGGATAGAGACCCAGTACTTC
.	TRBJ2-2	TRBV29-1	TRBD1	CSAGGEGGNTGELFF	TGCAGCGCAGGGGGCGAAGGGGGGAACACCGGGGAGCTGTTTTTT
many	TRBJ1-1	TRBV25-1	TRBD1	CASSEGGTGRTEAFF	TGTGCCAGCAGTGAAGGCGGGACAGGGAGGACTGAAGCTTTCTTT
few	TRBJ1-6	TRBV6-5	TRBD1	CASSYYNRGPNSPLHF	TGTGCCAGCAGTTACTACAACAGGGGGCCAAATTCACCCCTCCACTTT
many	TRBJ2-2	TRBV19	.	CASSIARFTGELFF	TGTGCCAGTAGTATAGCTCGGTTCACCGGGGAGCTGTTTTTT
few	TRBJ2-3	TRBV7-2	.	CALSSTDTQYF	TGTGCTCTATCTAGCACAGATACGCAGTATTTT
few	TRBJ2-5	TRBV6-5	TRBD1	CASRPGQGWEVETQYF	TGTGCCAGCAGACCTGGACAGGGATGGGAAGTCGAGACCCAGTACTTC
few	TRBJ1-5	TRBV6-5	TRBD1	CASSYDRAEQPQHF	TGTGCCAGCAGTTACGACAGGGCCGAACAGCCCCAGCATTTT
few	TRBJ1-6	TRBV27	.	CASSFSRGSPLHF	TGTGCCAGCAGTTTCAGTAGAGGCTCACCCCTCCACTTT
few	TRBJ2-6	TRBV7-3	.	CASSLRFSGANVLTF	TGTGCCAGCAGCTTAAGGTTTTCTGGGGCCAACGTCCTGACTTTC
.	TRBJ2-3	TRBV5-6	.	CASSFTGVAYSLSQYF	TGTGCCAGCAGCTTCACCGGGGTAGCCTACTCTCTATCGCAGTATTTT
.	TRBJ2-3	TRBV12-3/TRBV12-4	TRBD2	CASSLALLAGGNTDTQYF	TGTGCCAGCAGTTTAGCGCTGCTAGCGGGAGGAAACACAGATACGCAGTATTTT
few	TRBJ1-4	TRBV5-1	.	CASSLALGPNEKLFF	TGCGCCAGCAGCTTGGCCCTGGGGCCTAATGAAAAACTGTTTTTT
.	TRBJ2-5	TRBV6-5	.	CASSSRAEGKTQYF	TGTGCCAGCAGTTCGCGGGCGGAAGGAAAGACCCAGTACTTC
many	TRBJ2-1	TRBV29-1	.	CSVGGGSSYNEQFF	TGCAGCGTTGGTGGCGGCAGCTCCTACAATGAGCAGTTCTTC
.	TRBJ1-1	TRBV14	.	CASSQDYGKTEAFF	TGTGCCAGCAGCCAAGATTACGGCAAAACTGAAGCTTTCTTT